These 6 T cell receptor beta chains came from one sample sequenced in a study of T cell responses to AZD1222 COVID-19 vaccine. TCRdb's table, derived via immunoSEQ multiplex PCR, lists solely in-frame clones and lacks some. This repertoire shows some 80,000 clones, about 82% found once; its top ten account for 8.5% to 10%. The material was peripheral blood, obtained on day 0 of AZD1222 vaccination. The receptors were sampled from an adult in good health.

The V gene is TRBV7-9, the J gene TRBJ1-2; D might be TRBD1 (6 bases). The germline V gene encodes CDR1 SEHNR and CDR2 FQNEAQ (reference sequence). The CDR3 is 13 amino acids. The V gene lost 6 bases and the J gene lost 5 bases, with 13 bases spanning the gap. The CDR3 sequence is CASSHRAGYGYTF. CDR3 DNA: TGTGCCAGCAGTCACAGGGCGGGGTATGGCTACACCTTC.

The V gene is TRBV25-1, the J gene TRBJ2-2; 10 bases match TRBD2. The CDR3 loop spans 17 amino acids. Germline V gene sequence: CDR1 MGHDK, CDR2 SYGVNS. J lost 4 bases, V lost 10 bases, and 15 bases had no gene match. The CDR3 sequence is CATRGSGGQRGTGELFF. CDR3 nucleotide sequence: TGTGCCACCCGGGGTAGCGGGGGGCAAAGGGGCACCGGGGAGCTGTTTTTT.

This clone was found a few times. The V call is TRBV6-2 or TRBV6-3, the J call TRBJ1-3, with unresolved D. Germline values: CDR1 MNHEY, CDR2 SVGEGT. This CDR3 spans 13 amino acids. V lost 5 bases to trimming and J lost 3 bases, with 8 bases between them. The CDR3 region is CASSRPYGNTIYF. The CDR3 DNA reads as TGTGCCAGCAGTCGACCCTATGGAAACACCATATATTTT.

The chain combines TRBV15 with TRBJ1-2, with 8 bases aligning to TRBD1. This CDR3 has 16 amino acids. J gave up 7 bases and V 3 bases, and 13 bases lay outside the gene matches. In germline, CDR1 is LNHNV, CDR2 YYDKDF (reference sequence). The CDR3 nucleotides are TGTGCCACCAGCAGCGGACATCGGACAGGGAAGGGTGGCTACACCTTC. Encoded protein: CATSSGHRTGKGGYTF.

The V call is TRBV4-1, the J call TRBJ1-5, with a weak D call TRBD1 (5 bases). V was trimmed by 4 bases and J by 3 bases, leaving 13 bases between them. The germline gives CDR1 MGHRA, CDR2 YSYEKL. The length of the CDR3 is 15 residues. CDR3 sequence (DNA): TGCGCCAGCAGCCCCTGGACCGGGACCAATCAGCCCCAGCATTTT. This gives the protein CASSPWTGTNQPQHF.

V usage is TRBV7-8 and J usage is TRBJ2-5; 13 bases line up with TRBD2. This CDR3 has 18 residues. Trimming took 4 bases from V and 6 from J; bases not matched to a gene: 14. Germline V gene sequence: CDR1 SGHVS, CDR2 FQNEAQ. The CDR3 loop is CASSSHRPGLAGEKTQYF. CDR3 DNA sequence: TGTGCCAGCAGCTCCCATCGACCCGGACTAGCGGGAGAAAAGACCCAGTACTTC.